Following are 28 T cell receptor beta chains from one sample sequenced in a study of T cells after yellow fever vaccination. TCRdb re-called the 5' RACE reads through MiXCR, storing one row per CDR3 protein. The table has about 360,000 distinct CDR3 sequences, 6% to 8% seen once. Material: PBMCs, obtained 5 days after the yellow fever booster vaccination. The receptors here all came from a man under 40 who received the YFV17D yellow fever vaccine.

The chain couples TRBV5-6 to TRBJ2-2; the match to TRBD1 covers 7 bases. V shed 3 bases and J 5 bases; nucleotides not matched to a gene: 10. The V gene's germline CDR1 is SGHDT and CDR2 YYEEEE. This CDR3 contains 16 residues. The CDR3 bases are TGTGCCAGCAGCTGGACAGGTTCCGGTTTTACCGGGGAGCTGTTTTTT. Protein sequence: CASSWTGSGFTGELFF.

This clonotype turned up a few times. The V gene is TRBV15, the J gene TRBJ2-7; weak D call: TRBD1 (5 bases). The CDR3 spans 15 residues. CDR1 is LNHNV and CDR2 is YYDKDF in the germline V gene (reference sequence). V lost 0 bases and J lost 3, with 12 bases in between. CDR3 sequence (DNA): TGTGCCACCAGCAGAGATAGGGGCAGAGACTACGAGCAGTACTTC. It is translated as CATSRDRGRDYEQYF.

This clonotype was counted ten times or more. The chain joins TRBV12-3 or TRBV12-4 to TRBJ2-5; D tentatively fits TRBD1 or TRBD2 (5 bases each). This CDR3 is 16 amino acids long. The germline V and J ends were trimmed by 0 bases and 5 bases, with 16 bases remaining between them. CDR3 coding DNA: TGTGCCAGCAGTTTAGCGGTGTCTAGCAGGGTGGAGACCCAGTACTTC. Amino acids: CASSLAVSSRVETQYF.

At least ten counts were recorded for this clonotype. The chain links TRBV6-5 to TRBJ2-1, with TRBD2 matching 7 bases. Germline CDR1 is MNHEY and CDR2 is SVGAGI. The CDR3 totals 15 residues. V was pared by 0 bases and J by 8 bases, with 7 bases of the junction left unmatched. The CDR3 reads CASSYSSAGADEQFF. In DNA, the CDR3 is TGTGCCAGCAGTTACTCGTCCGCGGGAGCGGATGAGCAGTTCTTC.

The rearrangement uses TRBV7-2 and TRBJ2-5, with TRBD2 as a possible D gene (5 bases). Germline values: CDR1 SGHTA, CDR2 FQGNSA. Trimming left V 6 bases short and J 5 bases short, with 7 bases between. The CDR3 totals 11 residues. This CDR3 is CASRRVETQYF. CDR3 nucleotide sequence: TGTGCCAGCAGGAGGGTGGAGACCCAGTACTTC.

The CDR3 reads CASSATGGKNIQYF. CDR3 bases: TGTGCCAGCAGCGCGACAGGGGGTAAAAACATTCAGTACTTC. J is TRBJ2-4 and V is TRBV9; the match to TRBD1 covers 9 bases. Germline CDR1 is SGDLS and CDR2 is YYNGEE. This CDR3 has 14 amino acids. V shed 3 bases, J shed 4 bases, and the junction held 2 bases outside the gene matches.

This clonotype was counted a few times. This chain links TRBV12-3 or TRBV12-4 with TRBJ2-3, with TRBD2 identical over 7 bases. The CDR3 consists of 17 residues. Trimming at V came to 6 bases and at J to 4 bases, leaving 16 bases not matched to a gene. The DNA of the CDR3 is TGTGCCAGCAGAATCCCGCCGGGACTAACATCTCCAGATACGCAGTATTTT. This translates into CASRIPPGLTSPDTQYF.

The rearrangement links TRBV3-1 to TRBJ2-5; D remains unclear. This CDR3 contains 13 residues. The V end was cut by 4 bases, the J end by 4 bases, with 10 bases between. The germline gives CDR1 LGHDT, CDR2 YNNKEL (reference sequence). CDR3 sequence (DNA): TGTGCCAGCAGCCCCGTACTCCCAGAGACCCAGTACTTC. It encodes CASSPVLPETQYF.

This clonotype has a handful of counts. J is TRBJ2-1 and V is TRBV11-2, with D perhaps matching TRBD1 or TRBD2 (5 bases each). From germline, CDR1 is SGHAT and CDR2 FQNNGV. V lost 4 bases to trimming and J lost 0 bases, with 16 bases between them. CDR3 length: 17 residues. In DNA form, the CDR3 reads TGTGCCAGCAGCTCCAACCCTGGGGGTGCCTCCTACAATGAGCAGTTCTTC. It codes for CASSSNPGGASYNEQFF.

Concerning this clonotype itself: A clone one base away is much larger, so this may be a read error. This chain joins TRBV7-8 and TRBJ2-7; the D is unclear. V dropped 6 bases and J dropped 2 bases, with 11 bases sitting between them. The CDR3 covers 13 residues. Germline CDR1 SGHVS, CDR2 FQNEAQ. The CDR3 region has the DNA TGTGCCAGCAGTAACGGACCCACCTACGAGCAGTACTTC. Translating it yields CASSNGPTYEQYF.

This clonotype was picked up many times. The rearrangement links TRBV6-1 to TRBJ2-6; 11 bases align to TRBD2. This CDR3 spans 18 amino acids. Trimming took 5 bases from V and 2 from J; bases not matched to a gene: 8. The germline V gene has CDR1 MNHNS and CDR2 SASEGT. CDR3 in amino acids: CASSLSGRARTGANVLTF. The CDR3 DNA sequence: TGTGCCAGCAGTCTTAGCGGGAGGGCAAGAACTGGGGCCAACGTCCTGACTTTC.

The chain is built from TRBV7-1 and TRBJ2-2; TRBD1 agrees at 11 bases. TRBV7-1 is an ORF; its function is uncertain. The CDR3 length is 23 residues. With V trimmed by 3 bases and J by 5 bases, 26 bases remained unmatched. This CDR3 reads CASSSRPRAGTGGDFFATGELFF. Written as DNA, the CDR3 is TGTGCCAGCAGCTCCAGACCCCGCGCCGGGACAGGGGGAGATTTTTTTGCGACCGGGGAGCTGTTTTTT.

This clonotype has at least ten counts. This chain joins TRBV10-3 and TRBJ1-2, with D hard to call. The ends were cut back, 2 bases at V and 2 bases at J, with 3 bases in the middle. CDR1 is ENHRY, CDR2 SYGVKD, per germline. This CDR3 region has 12 residues. The CDR3: CAISERNYGYTF. CDR3 sequence (DNA): TGTGCCATCAGTGAGAGGAACTATGGCTACACCTTC.

This clonotype was recorded at least ten times. This chain joins TRBV2 and TRBJ2-7, with a weak D call TRBD1 (8 bases). CDR3 length: 13 amino acids. The germline V gene encodes CDR1 SNHLY and CDR2 FYNNEI. With 9 bases removed from V and 1 base from J, the gap between germline ends came to 13 bases. CDR3 DNA: TGTGCCAGTACAGGGGGGGGTTCCTACGAGCAGTACTTC. It yields the protein CASTGGGSYEQYF.

This clonotype was recorded a few times. The V call is TRBV2, the J call TRBJ1-5; D not resolved. CDR3 length: 14 residues. V shed 8 bases and J shed 3 bases, with 14 bases lying between them. From germline, CDR1 is SNHLY and CDR2 FYNNEI. This CDR3 is CASGRAVDNQPQHF. CDR3 in DNA: TGTGCCAGCGGGAGGGCGGTAGACAATCAGCCCCAGCATTTT.

This clonotype was counted a single time. Just one base apart from a much larger clone, this may be a read error. V gene TRBV5-1 combines with J gene TRBJ2-7; no reliable D call. Germline V gives CDR1 SGHRS, CDR2 YFSETQ. The CDR3 has 13 residues. CDR3 coding DNA: TGCGCCAGCGGGCCCACACCTCCCTACGGGCAGTACTTC. It codes for CASGPTPPYGQYF.

This chain connects TRBV7-9 to TRBJ2-5; 7 bases align to TRBD1. V shed 5 bases and J 5 bases; nucleotides not matched to a gene: 11. Germline CDR1 reads SEHNR; CDR2 reads FQNEAQ (reference sequence). This CDR3 is built from 15 residues. The CDR3 region is CASSRQGGLTETQYF. The CDR3 bases are TGTGCCAGCAGCCGACAGGGTGGGCTAACGGAGACCCAGTACTTC. The full variable domain, with the rest looked up from reference TRBV7-9 and TRBJ2-5, is DTGVSQNPRHKITKRGQNVTFRCDPISEHNRLYWYRQTLGQGPEFLTYFQNEAQLEKSRLLSDRFSAERPKGSFSTLEIQRTEQGDSAMYLCASSRQGGLTETQYFGPGTRLLVL.

This clonotype was seen only a few times. The rearrangement uses TRBV5-6 and TRBJ2-7; D remains unclear. Germline lookup yields CDR1 SGHDT and CDR2 YYEEEE. V was pared by 4 bases and J by 3 bases, with 14 bases between. This CDR3 comprises 14 residues. CDR3 sequence: CASSRASANYEQYF. The CDR3 bases are TGTGCCAGCAGCCGGGCGAGTGCCAACTACGAGCAGTACTTC.

This clonotype was observed at least ten times. The chain employs TRBV7-9 and TRBJ2-4, with D perhaps matching TRBD2 (6 bases). This CDR3 spans 17 amino acids. Per the germline V gene, CDR1 is SEHNR and CDR2 is FQNEAQ (reference sequence). V lost 5 bases and J 0 bases, leaving 17 bases between the germline ends. CDR3 residues: CASSAGAGGLAKNIQYF. The CDR3 DNA follows: TGTGCCAGCAGCGCCGGCGCAGGAGGGCTAGCCAAAAACATTCAGTACTTC. Full variable domain (missing parts from reference TRBV7-9 and TRBJ2-4): DTGVSQNPRHKITKRGQNVTFRCDPISEHNRLYWYRQTLGQGPEFLTYFQNEAQLEKSRLLSDRFSAERPKGSFSTLEIQRTEQGDSAMYLCASSAGAGGLAKNIQYFGAGTRLSVL.

V usage is TRBV2 and J usage is TRBJ1-5; D is perhaps TRBD1 (5 bases). The CDR3 is 15 amino acids. From germline, CDR1 is SNHLY and CDR2 FYNNEI. Trimming took 3 bases from V and 0 from J, leaving 9 bases between them. Here the CDR3 DNA reads TGTGCCAGCAGTGAGGACACCCTTAGCAATCAGCCCCAGCATTTT. Its protein product is CASSEDTLSNQPQHF.

This clonotype was counted only a few times. The V gene is TRBV6-1, the J gene TRBJ2-7, with 13 bases lining up with TRBD2. This CDR3 has 17 amino acids. From germline, CDR1 is MNHNS and CDR2 SASEGT. Losses at the gene ends were 5 bases for V and 3 bases for J; bases not matched to a gene: 10. The CDR3 DNA reads as TGTGCCAGCAGTCGAACCCCAGGACTAGCGGGAGACTACGAGCAGTACTTC. It yields the protein CASSRTPGLAGDYEQYF.

For this clonotype: This may be a read error, as it is one base from a much larger clone. This chain uses TRBV20-1 with TRBJ2-5; TRBD2 might be the D (6 bases). V gave up 3 bases and J gave up 4 bases, with 15 bases separating them. The CDR3 consists of 14 residues. Germline V lookup: CDR1 DFQATT, CDR2 SNEGSKA (reference sequence). The CDR3 sequence is CSASGGTNRETQYF. The CDR3, as DNA: TGCAGTGCTAGTGGCGGGACCAACCGAGAGACCCAGTACTTC.

The gene calls are TRBV7-2 and TRBJ2-7; 11 positions agree with TRBD2. In germline, CDR1 is SGHTA, CDR2 FQGNSA. With V trimmed by 2 bases and J by 3 bases, 9 bases remained unmatched. This CDR3 region has 17 residues. CDR3 nucleotides: TGTGCCAGCAGCTTACTCGGGACTAGCGGATCCATCTACGAGCAGTACTTC. Its protein is CASSLLGTSGSIYEQYF.

The chain uses TRBV5-4 and TRBJ2-7; D could derive from TRBD1 or TRBD2 (5 bases each). Germline lookup yields CDR1 SGHNT and CDR2 YYREEE (reference sequence). V shed 3 bases and J shed 0 bases, with 13 bases lying between them. This CDR3 is 15 amino acids long. CDR3: CASSSPGAPSYEQYF. CDR3 bases: TGTGCCAGCAGCTCTCCCGGGGCCCCCTCCTACGAGCAGTACTTC. The entire variable domain, with the rest obtained from reference TRBV5-4 and TRBJ2-7, is as follows: ETGVTQSPTHLIKTRGQQVTLRCSSQSGHNTVSWYQQALGQGPQFIFQYYREEENGRGNFPPRFSGLQFPNYSSELNVNALELDDSALYLCASSSPGAPSYEQYFGPGTRLTVT.

In this sample, this clonotype turned up many times. The chain carries TRBV21-1 and TRBJ2-2; TRBD1 is taken as the D call from the table, unchecked against the DNA. TRBV21-1 is a documented pseudogene. The CDR3 contains 19 residues. The chain's CDR3 is CASSKEKKGPGPGAGELFF. The CDR3 coding sequence is TGTGCCAGCAGCAAAGAAAAAAAGGGACCGGGCCCAGGGGCCGGGGAGCTGTTTTTT.

This clonotype has ten or more counts. The chain joins TRBV9 to TRBJ2-7; 11 positions match TRBD2. Losses at the gene ends were 4 bases for V and 6 bases for J; bases not matched to a gene: 12. The CDR3 consists of 16 residues. Germline assignment: CDR1 SGDLS and CDR2 YYNGEE. The CDR3 spells CASSPRHTSGSSEQYF. The CDR3 coding sequence is TGTGCCAGCAGCCCCCGACATACTAGCGGGAGTTCCGAGCAGTACTTC.

This clonotype was detected a few times. For the CDR3, the DNA is TGTGCCAGCAGCTTAAAAACCCTGGACAGGGGTCGAGAGCAGTACTTC. Its protein product is CASSLKTLDRGREQYF. The chain recombines TRBV11-2 with TRBJ2-7; 9 bases agree with TRBD1. J lost 7 bases, V lost 2 bases, and 12 bases had no gene match. The CDR3 sequence is 16 residues long. From germline, CDR1 is SGHAT and CDR2 FQNNGV.

This clonotype was seen a handful of times. The rearrangement uses TRBV20-1 and TRBJ2-1; 10 positions agree with TRBD2. Per germline, CDR1 DFQATT and CDR2 SNEGSKA (reference sequence). This CDR3 has 16 residues. J was trimmed by 0 bases and V by 0 bases; bases with no gene match: 2. CDR3 sequence reads: CSAREPSGSSYNEQFF. The DNA of the CDR3 is TGCAGTGCTAGAGAACCTAGCGGGAGCTCCTACAATGAGCAGTTCTTC.